This T cell receptor (beta chain) derives from a study of T cell responses to AZD1222 COVID-19 vaccine. Background on the study: Pooling was applied to second doses at about 4 or about 12 weeks.

Profiled with immunoSEQ multiplex PCR; TCRdb holds only in-frame clones, not every one. The sample lists fewer than 200,000 clones; approximately 92% were seen once. Study-wide findings and caveats: The sample set comprised mostly white British donors with more females, and clonal diversity was possibly underestimated. As reported, nearly half of all spike-specific TCRs target variant regions that are unmutated.

Comment on this clone: The target antigen is unknown.

Sequenced material: peripheral blood, taken on day 0 of AZD1222 vaccination. The sequence derives from an adult in good health.

As DNA, the CDR3 is TGTGCCAGCAGCTTCGGGACGGCCAGGAATTCCGAGCAGTACTTC. It is translated as CASSFGTARNSEQYF. V usage is TRBV7-9 and J usage is TRBJ2-7; D is possibly TRBD1 or TRBD2 (5 bases each). The CDR3 loop spans 15 amino acids. Germline-derived CDR1 and CDR2 are SEHNR and FQNEAQ (reference sequence). Trimming removed 3 bases from V and 6 bases from J, with 18 bases in between.